The clone carrying this TCR beta chain was seen once. In the authors' methods: The assay estimated nucleated cells by amplifying reference gene primers. Data came from immunoSEQ multiplex PCR; TCRdb stores just in-frame clones and leaves some out. V, J and clone size were drawn from that table, and D and trimming were deduced from the DNA. Among 130,000 or so clones listed, around 86% were seen once. This entry comes from a study of blood T cell repertoires in COVID-19. Across the study: Samples representing acute and convalescent COVID-19 were sourced from the United States, Italy and Spain. T cells, B-cell-depleted T cells, or PBMCs supplied cDNA or gDNA.

The junction had 5 bases not matched to a gene; V was cut back by 9 bases and J by 3 bases. The CDR3 runs 14 residues. Germline loops: CDR1 KGHDR, CDR2 SFDVKD. The chain recombines TRBV24-1 with TRBJ2-1, with 9 bases lining up with TRBD1. Specimen: peripheral blood. The TCR comes from a man in his forties with acute or convalescent COVID-19. The CDR3 DNA reads as TGTGCCACCGTGGGACAGGGTCTCTACAATGAGCAGTTCTTC. It yields the protein CATVGQGLYNEQFF.